The clone carrying this T cell receptor (beta chain) was seen at least ten times. The antigen is unknown. There were TCR beta CDR3 regions amplified from RNA transcripts. First-round RT-PCR of the TCR CDR3 relied on the HTBI primer set. TCRdb used MiXCR to reprocess the multiplex PCR reads, holding one entry per CDR3 protein. The sample has hundreds of thousands of distinct CDR3 sequences; approximately 13% are singletons. The data were taken from a study of T cells in Graves' hyperthyroidism and ophthalmopathy. Points from the study as a whole: Patients with ophthalmopathy were separated from those with stable hyperthyroidism by a 13 V-J model.

V lost 3 bases and J lost 7; bases outside the gene matches: 8. The CDR3 runs to 15 residues. Germline assignment: CDR1 KGHSH and CDR2 LQKENI. Sequenced input: blood. The rearrangement uses TRBV18 and TRBJ1-5, with TRBD1 matching 8 bases. The receptor's source is a woman between 18 and 29 years old with Graves' hyperthyroidism. CDR3 residues: CASSPGQAREQPQHF. DNA for the CDR3: TGTGCCAGCTCACCGGGACAGGCTCGGGAACAGCCCCAGCATTTT.